These 23 T cell receptor beta chains came from one sample sequenced in a study of identical twins. Each CDR3 protein is one row after TCRdb ran MiXCR on the 5' RACE reads. The sample consists of hundreds of thousands of distinct CDR3 sequences, approximately 13% of them appearing once. The same sample was also studied in work on yellow fever vaccine responses in identical twins.

Sequenced sample: PBMCs. These receptors came from a woman between 18 and 29 years old in good health.

The genes are TRBV5-1 and TRBJ1-2; 7 bases match TRBD1. Germline V lookup: CDR1 SGHRS, CDR2 YFSETQ. V lost 3 bases to trimming and J lost 3 bases; unmatched junction nucleotides: 5. The CDR3 totals 14 residues. DNA for the CDR3: TGCGCCAGCAGCTGGGACAGCGGGGACTATGGCTACACCTTC. Its translation is CASSWDSGDYGYTF.

The V and J genes are TRBV12-3 or TRBV12-4 and TRBJ1-5; D may be TRBD1 (6 bases). CDR3 size: 13 residues. Trimming pared 7 bases from V and 3 bases from J, leaving 10 bases between. DNA of the CDR3: TGTGCCAGCACCACAGGGACCAATCAGCCCCAGCATTTT. Its protein product is CASTTGTNQPQHF.

This clonotype was detected only a few times. The rearrangement joins TRBV12-3 or TRBV12-4 to TRBJ2-7; the D gene is possibly TRBD2 (6 bases). Trimming stripped 6 bases from V and 3 bases from J, with 9 bases between. The CDR3 runs 12 residues. CDR3 coding DNA: TGTGCCAGCAGCGGGGGTCGCTACGAGCAGTACTTC. Translating it yields CASSGGRYEQYF.

This clonotype is a singleton in its sample. V is TRBV24-1 and J is TRBJ2-1; possible D gene TRBD1, 6 bases. Deletions cut 4 bases from V and 2 bases from J, with 11 bases between. CDR1 is KGHDR, CDR2 SFDVKD, per germline. This CDR3 has 15 residues. The CDR3 loop reads CATSEGRGAYNEQFF. The CDR3 DNA sequence: TGTGCCACCAGTGAGGGCAGGGGTGCCTACAATGAGCAGTTCTTC.

Comment on this clonotype: The junction departs from the called germline gene at one end, perhaps through a read error. The V call is TRBV20-1, the J call TRBJ2-6; 7 nucleotides line up with TRBD1. The CDR3 spans 18 residues. In germline, CDR1 is DFQATT, CDR2 SNEGSKA (reference sequence). CDR3 protein: CCARVIKGTVERANVLTF. CDR3 in DNA: TGCTGTGCTAGAGTGATTAAAGGGACAGTCGAGAGGGCCAACGTCCTGACTTTC.

This chain uses TRBV15 with TRBJ2-5, with D maybe TRBD2 (5 bases). The CDR3 runs to 17 residues. V was trimmed by 0 bases and J by 2 bases, leaving 16 bases between them. The germline V gene encodes CDR1 LNHNV and CDR2 YYDKDF (reference sequence). The CDR3: CATSRDRPGLGQETQYF. In DNA, the CDR3 is TGTGCCACCAGCAGAGATAGGCCGGGATTGGGTCAAGAGACCCAGTACTTC.

In this sample, this clonotype turned up a few times. The rearrangement uses TRBV7-2 and TRBJ2-2, with D unresolved. In germline, CDR1 is SGHTA, CDR2 FQGNSA. V lost 7 bases and J 6 bases, leaving 12 bases between the germline ends. CDR3 length: 13 amino acids. The CDR3: CASKPVTAGELFF. In DNA, the CDR3 is TGTGCCAGCAAGCCCGTGACGGCCGGGGAGCTGTTTTTT.

V usage is TRBV5-5 and J usage is TRBJ1-5, with D possibly being TRBD1 (6 bases). Per germline, CDR1 SGHKS and CDR2 YYEKEE (reference sequence). This CDR3 has 15 amino acids. V lost 6 bases, J lost 8 bases, and 21 bases lay in between. CDR3 region: CASNPLGGPLEPQHF. In DNA form, the CDR3 reads TGTGCCAGCAACCCCTTAGGGGGACCACTCGAGCCCCAGCATTTT.

This clonotype has more than one count but fewer than ten. V and J are TRBV7-9 and TRBJ2-1, with D possibly being TRBD2 (5 bases). Per germline, CDR1 SEHNR and CDR2 FQNEAQ (reference sequence). Trimming took off 6 bases at V and 0 bases at J, with 12 bases between the two ends. This CDR3 is built from 15 residues. CDR3 protein: CASSFSASSYNEQFF. CDR3 bases: TGTGCCAGCAGTTTTAGCGCAAGCTCCTACAATGAGCAGTTCTTC. The full variable domain, in which reference TRBV7-9 and TRBJ2-1 provide the parts outside the CDR3, is DTGVSQNPRHKITKRGQNVTFRCDPISEHNRLYWYRQTLGQGPEFLTYFQNEAQLEKSRLLSDRFSAERPKGSFSTLEIQRTEQGDSAMYLCASSFSASSYNEQFFGPGTRLTVL.

This clonotype occurred a few times. The chain carries TRBV5-1 and TRBJ2-7, with 10 bases fitting TRBD1. Losses at the gene ends were 4 bases for V and 3 bases for J; bases not matched to a gene: 4. Germline CDR1 reads SGHRS; CDR2 reads YFSETQ. The length of the CDR3 is 14 residues. The CDR3 DNA is TGCGCCAGCAGCCGGGGACAGGGGTTCTACGAGCAGTACTTC. Translation gives CASSRGQGFYEQYF.

This clonotype was counted between two and nine times. The chain is built from TRBV6-1 and TRBJ1-2; no clear D. The CDR3 contains 12 residues. The V and J ends lost 6 bases and 4 bases respectively, with 9 bases between them. Germline V lookup: CDR1 MNHNS, CDR2 SASEGT. The CDR3 nucleotides are TGTGCCAGCAGGGGTAATGGCTATGGCTACACCTTC. It yields the protein CASRGNGYGYTF.

V and J are TRBV5-1 and TRBJ2-2; D unresolved. In germline, CDR1 is SGHRS, CDR2 YFSETQ. The CDR3 totals 16 residues. V dropped 4 bases and J dropped 5 bases, with 18 bases sitting between them. Written as DNA, the CDR3 is TGCGCCAGCAGCCCTCCCCGGGTGATTTATACCGGGGAGCTGTTTTTT. Translation gives CASSPPRVIYTGELFF.

This clonotype was observed a handful of times. The chain carries TRBV2 and TRBJ2-3; 7 bases are a match to TRBD1. This CDR3 has 13 residues. J gave up 2 bases and V 10 bases, and 6 bases lay outside the gene matches. Germline-derived CDR1 and CDR2 are SNHLY and FYNNEI. CDR3 DNA sequence: TGTGCCATCCCTGGGACAGCCACAGATACGCAGTATTTT. Its protein product is CAIPGTATDTQYF.

This clonotype was picked up a small number of times. The chain employs TRBV20-1 and TRBJ2-3; tentatively, D is TRBD2 (6 bases). Germline CDR1 reads DFQATT; CDR2 reads SNEGSKA (reference sequence). The CDR3 runs 13 residues. Trimming removed 6 bases at V and 0 bases at J, with 10 bases between. The CDR3 spells CSALGLSTDTQYF. The CDR3 nucleotides read TGCAGTGCCCTGGGACTTAGCACAGATACGCAGTATTTT.

The genes are TRBV2 and TRBJ1-5; a weak D match, TRBD1 (6 bases). The V gene lost 9 bases and the J gene lost 5 bases, with 23 bases spanning the gap. The CDR3 is 16 amino acids. The V gene's germline CDR1 is SNHLY and CDR2 FYNNEI. This CDR3 reads CASSPGGGRYYQPQHF. CDR3 nucleotide sequence: TGTGCCAGTTCCCCGGGGGGCGGCAGGTACTATCAGCCCCAGCATTTT.

This clonotype came up a few times. The chain carries TRBV10-3 and TRBJ1-5; D call uncertain. The germline V gene has CDR1 ENHRY and CDR2 SYGVKD. V was clipped by 5 bases and J by 3 bases, with 11 bases between them. The CDR3 runs to 14 residues. The CDR3 here is CAISSGEINQPQHF. The CDR3 region has the DNA TGTGCCATCAGTTCAGGTGAAATCAATCAGCCCCAGCATTTT.

DNA for the CDR3: TGTGCCAGCAGCCAACAGGGAGGGAAGTCACCCCTCCACTTT. Residues: CASSQQGGKSPLHF. The rearrangement joins TRBV3-1 to TRBJ1-6; possibly TRBD1 for D (5 bases). Germline V gene lookup returns CDR1 LGHDT and CDR2 YNNKEL (reference sequence). CDR3 length equals 14 residues. V shed 2 bases and J shed 10 bases, with 12 bases lying between them.

The chain links TRBV29-1 to TRBJ2-2, with 8 bases fitting TRBD2. The CDR3 loop spans 12 amino acids. Per the germline V gene, CDR1 is SQVTM and CDR2 is ANQGSEA. The ends lost 4 bases at V and 6 bases at J; junction bases unmatched: 1. The CDR3 DNA is TGCAGCGTTGGCGGGGGGCCCGGGGAGCTGTTTTTT. Protein sequence: CSVGGGPGELFF.

In its sample, this clonotype was seen many times. This chain connects TRBV7-3 to TRBJ2-1, with 8 bases that match TRBD2. CDR1 and CDR2 (germline): SGHTA, FQGTGA. The CDR3 has 13 amino acids. Trimming at V came to 5 bases and at J to 6 bases, leaving 3 bases not matched to a gene. The CDR3 DNA follows: TGTGCCAGCAGCCCAACTAGCGGCAATGAGCAGTTCTTC. Amino acid sequence: CASSPTSGNEQFF.

DNA for the CDR3: TGCAGTGCACCGGCCCTGTTTGGAGGGGGCGGTCAGCCCCAGCATTTT. As protein: CSAPALFGGGGQPQHF. The V call is TRBV20-1, the J call TRBJ1-5; 7 bases line up with TRBD1. Per germline, CDR1 DFQATT and CDR2 SNEGSKA (reference sequence). The junction had 17 bases not matched to a gene; V was cut back by 6 bases and J by 6 bases. CDR3 length: 16 residues.

The V call is TRBV7-7, the J call TRBJ2-1; 9 bases align to TRBD2. This CDR3 region has 14 residues. CDR1 and CDR2 from the germline V gene are SSHAT and FNYEAQ (reference sequence). Germline trimming cut 5 bases from V and 7 bases from J; bases unmatched to any gene: 6. As DNA, the CDR3 is TGTGCCAGCAGCCAGGGCGGGGGGGCAAATGAGCAGTTCTTC. Amino acid sequence: CASSQGGGANEQFF.

Many counts were recorded for this clonotype. The chain is built from TRBV12-3 or TRBV12-4 and TRBJ2-5; 7 bases match TRBD2. V dropped 5 bases and J dropped 5; count of bases not matched to a gene: 5. The CDR3 totals 13 residues. CDR3 sequence reads: CASSTGGRETQYF. The CDR3 region has the DNA TGTGCCAGCAGTACCGGGGGGAGGGAGACCCAGTACTTC.

This chain links TRBV20-1 with TRBJ2-1; TRBD2 matches 8 bases. Per the germline V gene, CDR1 is DFQATT and CDR2 is SNEGSKA (reference sequence). The CDR3 loop spans 14 amino acids. V lost 3 bases, J lost 7 bases, and 8 bases stayed unmatched. The CDR3 DNA is TGCAGTGCTAGGGTTGCGGGAGGTGGGAATGAGCAGTTCTTC. Its translation is CSARVAGGGNEQFF.